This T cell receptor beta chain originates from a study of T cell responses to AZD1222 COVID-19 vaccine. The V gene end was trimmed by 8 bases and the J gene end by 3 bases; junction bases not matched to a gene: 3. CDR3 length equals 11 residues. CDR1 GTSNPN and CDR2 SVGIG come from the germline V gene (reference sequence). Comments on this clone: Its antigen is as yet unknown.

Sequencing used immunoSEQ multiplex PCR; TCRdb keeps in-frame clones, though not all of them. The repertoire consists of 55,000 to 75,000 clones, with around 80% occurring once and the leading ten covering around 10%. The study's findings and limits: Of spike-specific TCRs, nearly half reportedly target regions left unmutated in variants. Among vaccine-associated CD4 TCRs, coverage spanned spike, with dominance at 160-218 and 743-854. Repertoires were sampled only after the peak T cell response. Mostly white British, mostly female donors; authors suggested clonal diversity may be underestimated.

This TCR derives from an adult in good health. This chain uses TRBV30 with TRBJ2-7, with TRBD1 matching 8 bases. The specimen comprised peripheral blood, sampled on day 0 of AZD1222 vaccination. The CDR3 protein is CAHGTGYEQYF. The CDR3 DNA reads TGTGCCCACGGGACAGGCTACGAGCAGTACTTC.